These T cell receptor beta chains were read from a single sample in a study of control samples from healthy donors and cancer patients. Assay: immunoSEQ multiplex PCR; the TCRdb copy retains only in-frame clones and omits some. Among about 120,000 clones listed, 87% were seen once. Sequenced input: blood. Receptor source: a man aged 25 to 40 in good health. The CDR3 runs from the conserved cysteine through the conserved F or W. D genes are given only for firm matches. Part of the rows lack a size; the others show once, few, many or a class for expanded clones.

>few|-|TRBJ1-1|TRBV25-1
CASSEGLGLNTEAFF
TGTGCCAGCAGTGAAGGGTTGGGACTGAACACTGAAGCTTTCTTT
>-|-|TRBJ1-2|TRBV3-1/TRBV3-2
CASSQDGRGASNYGYTF
TGTGCCAGCAGCCAAGACGGTCGGGGGGCGAGTAACTATGGCTACACCTTC
>-|-|TRBJ2-5|TRBV3-1/TRBV3-2
CASSQRPDQETQYF
TGTGCCAGCAGCCAACGGCCAGACCAAGAGACCCAGTACTTC
>-|-|TRBJ2-5|TRBV27
CASSNLKGGETQYF
TGTGCCAGCAGTAACTTAAAGGGGGGAGAGACCCAGTACTTC
>-|TRBD1|TRBJ2-7|TRBV19
CASSVRQGASYEQYF
TGTGCCAGTAGTGTTCGACAGGGGGCCTCCTACGAGCAGTACTTC
>-|TRBD1|TRBJ2-1|TRBV9
CASSVIGTGDVEQFF
TGTGCCAGCAGCGTAATCGGGACAGGGGACGTTGAGCAGTTCTTC
>once|-|TRBJ1-1|TRBV18
CASSPDRVAEAFF
TGTGCCAGCTCACCCGACAGAGTCGCTGAAGCTTTCTTT
>-|-|TRBJ1-2|TRBV4-1
CASSQDPQGGYGYTF
TGCGCCAGCAGCCAAGATCCACAGGGCGGCTATGGCTACACCTTC
>-|TRBD1|TRBJ2-7|TRBV5-1
CASSLGDRVPYEQYF
TGCGCCAGCAGCTTGGGGGACAGGGTACCCTACGAGCAGTACTTC
>once|-|TRBJ1-3|TRBV14
CASSRGLTGLGSTIYF
TGTGCCAGCAGCCGAGGACTGACCGGTTTGGGGAGCACCATATATTTT
>-|-|TRBJ1-2|TRBV24-1
CATATQSYGYTF
TGTGCCACCGCCACACAGAGCTATGGCTACACCTTC
>-|TRBD2|TRBJ2-1|TRBV14
CASSQDKKRGPYNEQFF
TGTGCCAGCAGCCAAGATAAGAAGCGGGGGCCCTACAATGAGCAGTTCTTC
>once|-|TRBJ1-1|TRBV12-3/TRBV12-4
CASSWPKGGAFF
TGTGCCAGCAGTTGGCCAAAGGGAGGAGCTTTCTTT
>-|-|TRBJ1-1|TRBV11-2
CASSLFGGGEAFF
TGTGCCAGCAGCTTGTTTGGGGGAGGAGAAGCTTTCTTT
>-|-|TRBJ1-2|TRBV5-4
CASSLAGVHGYTF
TGTGCCAGCAGCTTGGCAGGGGTCCATGGCTACACCTTC
>-|TRBD1|TRBJ1-5|TRBV25-1
CASSVAGGSNQPQHF
TGTGCCAGCAGTGTTGCAGGGGGGAGCAATCAGCCCCAGCATTTT
>-|-|TRBJ2-1|TRBV5-6
CASSALRLLSGNEQFF
TGTGCCAGCAGCGCGTTAAGGCTCCTCTCTGGGAATGAGCAGTTCTTC
>-|-|TRBJ1-2|TRBV7-3
CASSSPGPGAYGYTF
TGTGCCAGCAGCTCCCCCGGCCCGGGGGCCTATGGCTACACCTTC
>-|TRBD1|TRBJ2-7|TRBV24-1
CATSDPRQGDYEQYF
TGTGCCACCAGTGATCCTAGACAGGGTGACTACGAGCAGTACTTC
>-|-|TRBJ2-5|TRBV4-1
CASSQGGTRAETQYF
TGCGCCAGCAGCCAAGGGGGTACCCGGGCGGAGACCCAGTACTTC
>-|-|TRBJ1-3|TRBV24-1
CATSDFSGNTIYF
TGTGCCACCAGTGATTTCTCTGGAAACACCATATATTTT
>once|TRBD2|TRBJ2-3|TRBV4-1
CASSQDWPSGPDTQYF
TGCGCCAGCAGCCAAGATTGGCCTAGCGGGCCGGATACGCAGTATTTT
>once|-|TRBJ1-2|TRBV7-2
CASSLGGIPKHGYTF
TGTGCCAGCAGCTTAGGAGGGATCCCAAAACACGGCTACACCTTC